Included here is one T cell receptor beta chain sequence, with context. The germline gene is not matched at one end of the junction; a read error may be the cause. The germline V gene has CDR1 KGHSH and CDR2 LQKENI. The length of the CDR3 is 15 residues. A single record per CDR3 protein comes from TCRdb applying MiXCR to the 5' RACE reads. The repertoire includes 68,000 or so distinct CDR3 sequences, approximately 13% of them detected once, and roughly 4.7% sits in the top ten. This specimen belongs to a study of early T cells in non-severe SARS-CoV-2 infection. About the research overall: Unpaired chains resulted from sequencing bulk RNA of unsorted whole blood.

Sequencing was performed on whole blood. This chain links TRBV18 with TRBJ1-2, with D uncertain. The TCR was taken from an adult who was a healthcare worker with PCR-confirmed SARS-CoV-2 infection or an uninfected control (not recorded which). In DNA form, the CDR3 reads TGTACCAGCTCACCACCGGGCGACCCTAACTATGGCTACACCTTC. It encodes CTSSPPGDPNYGYTF.